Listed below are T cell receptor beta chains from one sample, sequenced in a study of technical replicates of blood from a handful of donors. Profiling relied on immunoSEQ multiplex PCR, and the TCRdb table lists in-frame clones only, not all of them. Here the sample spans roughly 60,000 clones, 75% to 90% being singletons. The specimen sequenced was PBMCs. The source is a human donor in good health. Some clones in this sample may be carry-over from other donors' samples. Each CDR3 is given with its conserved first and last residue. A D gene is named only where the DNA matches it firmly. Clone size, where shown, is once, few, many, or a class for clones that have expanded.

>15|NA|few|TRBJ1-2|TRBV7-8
CASSPRGMAGNGYTF
TGTGCCAGCAGCCCCCGAGGAATGGCAGGGAATGGCTACACCTTC
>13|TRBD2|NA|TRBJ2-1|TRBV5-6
CASIAGVEHEQFF
TGTGCCAGCATTGCGGGAGTCGAGCATGAGCAGTTCTTC
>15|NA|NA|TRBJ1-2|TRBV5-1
CASSDLGGEIYGYTF
TGCGCCAGCAGCGACTTAGGGGGGGAAATCTATGGCTACACCTTC
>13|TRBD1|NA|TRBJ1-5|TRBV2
CASSTGGGKPQHF
TGTGCCAGCAGTACAGGGGGCGGGAAGCCCCAGCATTTT
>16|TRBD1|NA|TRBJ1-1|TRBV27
CASSIKTGGAITEAFF
TGTGCCAGCAGCATAAAAACAGGGGGCGCGATCACTGAAGCTTTCTTT
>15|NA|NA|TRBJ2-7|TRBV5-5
CASSLEDSPYYEQYF
TGTGCCAGCAGCTTGGAGGACAGCCCCTATTACGAGCAGTACTTC
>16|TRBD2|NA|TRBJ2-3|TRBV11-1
CASSSGLAGGTDTQYF
TGTGCCAGCAGCAGCGGACTAGCGGGGGGCACAGATACGCAGTATTTT
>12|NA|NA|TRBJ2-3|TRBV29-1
CSLPQGPDTQYF
TGCAGCCTCCCACAGGGTCCAGATACGCAGTATTTT
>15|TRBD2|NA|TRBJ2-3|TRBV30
CAWRGTTYSTDTQYF
TGTGCCTGGAGGGGGACTACCTATAGCACAGATACGCAGTATTTT
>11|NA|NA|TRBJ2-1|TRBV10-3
CATRVGIEQFF
TGTGCCACGAGGGTGGGAATTGAGCAGTTCTTC
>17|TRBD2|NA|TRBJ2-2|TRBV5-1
CASSLEWRGSNTGELFF
TGCGCCAGCAGCTTGGAATGGCGGGGGAGCAACACCGGGGAGCTGTTTTTT